This T cell receptor beta chain was retrieved from a study of blood T cell repertoires in COVID-19. At the level of the study: Acute-phase and convalescent COVID-19 samples originated in the United States, Italy and Spain. PBMCs, B-cell-depleted T cells, or T cells were the source of the cDNA or gDNA that made up the material.

Produced via immunoSEQ multiplex PCR; TCRdb's table is partial and in-frame only. The data contain 140,000 or so clones, 88% of them singletons. This clone was recorded a few times. The CDR3 has 14 residues. V was pared by 5 bases and J by 2 bases, with 10 bases between. Germline V lookup: CDR1 SGHTA, CDR2 FQGTGA. A Seattle source enrolled patients during active infection and followed them longitudinally. The sequence derives from a human donor with COVID-19, enrolled during active disease. The donor label of this sample is uncertain. Sample: peripheral blood. This chain joins TRBV7-3 and TRBJ1-3; the D gene is possibly TRBD1 (5 bases). DNA of the CDR3: TGTGCCAGCAGCCAAGGGGCGGCTGGAAACACCATATATTTT. Its translation: CASSQGAAGNTIYF.